The 22 T cell receptor beta chains below come from one sample, sequenced in a study of response to subunit inactivated influenza vaccine. TCRdb reanalysed the RT-PCR reads using MiXCR and keeps one entry per CDR3 protein. Among 750,000 to 850,000 distinct CDR3 sequences listed, around 20% were seen once. The sample was PBMCs from blood, taken approximately 5 days after vaccination. The receptors stem from a man aged 45-65 years who received an inactivated influenza vaccine.

The rearrangement links TRBV7-2 to TRBJ2-6, with 7 bases identical to TRBD1. V shed 1 base, J shed 12 bases, and the junction held 12 bases outside the gene matches. Germline CDR1 is SGHTA and CDR2 is FQGNSA. The length of the CDR3 is 16 residues. The CDR3 loop is CASSLGVTGRFGVLTF. CDR3 sequence (DNA): TGTGCCAGCAGCTTAGGAGTGACAGGGCGATTCGGCGTCCTGACTTTC.

This clonotype has a single count. Given a much more abundant clone one base away, this may be a read error. The chain joins TRBV12-3 or TRBV12-4 to TRBJ2-1; D is ambiguous. The CDR3 length is 15 residues. The CDR3 nucleotides are TGTGCCAGAAGTTTAAGGTCCCAGAAGAACAATGAGCAGTTCTTC. This encodes CARSLRSQKNNEQFF.

J is TRBJ2-2 and V is TRBV6-1; D uncertain. The ends were cut back, 6 bases at V and 1 base at J, with 9 bases in the middle. Germline values: CDR1 MNHNS, CDR2 SASEGT. The CDR3 covers 14 residues. In DNA, the CDR3 is TGTGCCAGCAGAGTAGACCAGAACACCGGGGAGCTGTTTTTT. Protein sequence: CASRVDQNTGELFF.

The chain links TRBV20-1 to TRBJ2-1, with 7 bases matching TRBD2. V shed 0 bases and J 8 bases; nucleotides not matched to a gene: 10. CDR3 length: 15 amino acids. Germline-derived CDR1 and CDR2 are DFQATT and SNEGSKA (reference sequence). The CDR3 DNA reads as TGCAGTGCTAGAGATGGGGGGGGTCCGGGGTATGAGCAGTTCTTC. Translation gives CSARDGGGPGYEQFF.

The chain has TRBV4-2 and TRBJ2-5; D is perhaps TRBD1 or TRBD2 (5 bases each). V was shortened by 0 bases and J by 7 bases, with 9 bases between the two germline ends. This CDR3 has 13 residues. CDR1 is LGHNA, CDR2 YNFKEQ, per germline. The CDR3 bases are TGTGCCAGCAGCCAAGATTTGAGGGGGACCCAGTACTTC. This gives the protein CASSQDLRGTQYF.

The chain's CDR3 is CAIRPGKGLTDTQYF. The CDR3 DNA reads TGTGCCATCAGACCCGGGAAAGGGTTGACAGATACGCAGTATTTT. The chain uses TRBV10-3 and TRBJ2-3; D is possibly TRBD2 (5 bases). Trimming removed 6 bases from V and 3 bases from J, with 16 bases in between. Germline V gene lookup returns CDR1 ENHRY and CDR2 SYGVKD. This CDR3 has 15 residues.

This sequence joins TRBV6-2 or TRBV6-3 and TRBJ2-1; TRBD2 matches 11 bases. This CDR3 region has 18 residues. J lost 8 bases, V lost 1 base, and 13 bases had no gene match. In germline, CDR1 is MNHEY, CDR2 SVGEGT. CDR3 nucleotides: TGTGCCAGCAGTTACTTTCCCAAGACTAGCGGGATCGTGGATGAGCAGTTCTTC. Residues: CASSYFPKTSGIVDEQFF.

The rearrangement joins TRBV20-1 to TRBJ2-1; no clear D gene. Germline CDR1 reads DFQATT; CDR2 reads SNEGSKA (reference sequence). There are 14 residues in the CDR3. V was shortened by 0 bases and J by 4 bases, with 10 bases between the two germline ends. CDR3 nucleotide sequence: TGCAGTGCTAGAGATCCTACTGGTTACAATGAGCAGTTCTTC. Translating it yields CSARDPTGYNEQFF.

The chain links TRBV20-1 to TRBJ1-2; 9 bases line up with TRBD1. With V trimmed by 3 bases and J by 6 bases, 8 bases remained unmatched. Germline V CDR1 and CDR2: DFQATT, SNEGSKA (reference sequence). The CDR3 loop spans 14 amino acids. The CDR3 DNA follows: TGCAGTGCTAGCACGGGACAGGGACGAGATGGCTACACCTTC. Protein sequence: CSASTGQGRDGYTF.

The rearrangement uses TRBV12-3 or TRBV12-4 and TRBJ2-2; 8 nucleotides agree with TRBD2. CDR3 size: 16 residues. V trimming: 3 bases; J trimming: 10 bases; junction bases outside the gene matches: 13. As DNA, the CDR3 is TGTGCCAGCAGTTTTCTTTCCGGGGGGGCCCGCGAGGAGCTGTTTTTT. It yields the protein CASSFLSGGAREELFF.

The table lists this clonotype with a few counts. The chain joins TRBV4-3 to TRBJ2-2; 12 bases align to TRBD2. CDR1 is LGHNA and CDR2 is YSLEER in the germline V gene. Trimming cost V 5 bases and J 6 bases; bases outside gene matches: 7. The CDR3 sequence is 16 residues long. The CDR3 DNA follows: TGCGCCAGCAGCAACTGGGGGACTAGCGGGTCCGGGGAGCTGTTTTTT. Its protein is CASSNWGTSGSGELFF.

There are a few counts of this clonotype. The rearrangement joins TRBV6-2 or TRBV6-3 to TRBJ2-1; D gene ambiguous. Germline V gene data show CDR1 as MNHEY and CDR2 as SVGEGT. The CDR3 runs to 15 residues. Trimming took 2 bases from V and 2 from J, leaving 10 bases between them. In DNA, the CDR3 is TGTGCCAGCAGTTACCTGACTGGGGCCTACAATGAGCAGTTCTTC. Its protein product is CASSYLTGAYNEQFF.

V usage is TRBV6-1 and J usage is TRBJ2-3; no firm D call. In germline, CDR1 is MNHNS, CDR2 SASEGT. V lost 6 bases and J 5 bases, leaving 15 bases between the germline ends. This CDR3 contains 14 residues. DNA of the CDR3: TGTGCCAGCAGGTCCCAATGGGGTGTAGATACGCAGTATTTT. As protein: CASRSQWGVDTQYF.

V is TRBV7-9 and J is TRBJ1-3, with 8 bases identical to TRBD1. The J segment lost 2 bases and the V segment lost 5 bases, leaving 5 bases of the junction unmatched. The CDR3 totals 15 residues. Looked up from germline, CDR1 is SEHNR and CDR2 is FQNEAQ (reference sequence). Here the CDR3 DNA reads TGTGCCAGCAGCCCCAAGACAGGGGCTGGAAACACCATATATTTT. Its translation is CASSPKTGAGNTIYF.

This clonotype was observed a handful of times. The chain couples TRBV5-6 to TRBJ2-3; D possibly uses TRBD1 or TRBD2 (6 bases each). The CDR3 is 16 amino acids. Trimming shortened V by 0 bases and J by 3 bases, and 14 bases separated the two germline ends. The germline gives CDR1 SGHDT, CDR2 YYEEEE. CDR3 residues: CASSLARGLRTDTQYF. CDR3 sequence (DNA): TGTGCCAGCAGCTTGGCCCGGGGGCTGAGGACAGATACGCAGTATTTT.

The rearrangement links TRBV4-3 to TRBJ2-3, with D unclear. Trimming left V 1 base short and J 3 bases short, with 17 bases between. CDR3 length equals 17 residues. The germline V gene has CDR1 LGHNA and CDR2 YSLEER. The CDR3 DNA sequence: TGCGCCAGCAGCCAAGCCCCCGGTTTGAGTAGAACAGATACGCAGTATTTT. This gives the protein CASSQAPGLSRTDTQYF.

The V and J genes are TRBV3-1 and TRBJ2-3; possibly TRBD2 for D (5 bases). This CDR3 is built from 15 residues. With 0 bases removed from V and 2 bases from J, the gap between germline ends came to 9 bases. CDR1 LGHDT and CDR2 YNNKEL come from the germline V gene (reference sequence). CDR3 sequence (DNA): TGTGCCAGCAGCCAAGATTGGACTGACACAGATACGCAGTATTTT. Translated, it gives CASSQDWTDTDTQYF.

This chain joins TRBV20-1 and TRBJ1-5; D is unclear. The CDR3 extends over 13 amino acids. V was clipped by 0 bases and J by 0 bases, with 3 bases between them. Germline V gives CDR1 DFQATT, CDR2 SNEGSKA (reference sequence). CDR3 sequence (DNA): TGCAGTGCTAGAGACTATAGCAATCAGCCCCAGCATTTT. Its translation is CSARDYSNQPQHF.

This clonotype was seen a single time. The rearrangement joins TRBV11-1 to TRBJ2-2; D call uncertain. The CDR3 length is 14 residues. Germline CDR1 reads SGHAT; CDR2 reads FQDESV (reference sequence). Trimming removed 7 bases at V and 6 bases at J, with 15 bases between. DNA for the CDR3: TGTGCCAGCAACCCCCCGGGTAGGGCCGGGGAGCTGTTTTTT. It yields the protein CASNPPGRAGELFF.

This clonotype was counted only a few times. V is TRBV15 and J is TRBJ2-2, with TRBD2 identical over 11 bases. Trimming removed 1 base from V and 6 bases from J; junction bases left unmatched: 4. Per germline, CDR1 LNHNV and CDR2 YYDKDF (reference sequence). CDR3 size: 16 residues. CDR3: CATSRVGLAGSGELFF. CDR3 nucleotides: TGTGCCACCAGCAGAGTTGGACTAGCGGGTTCCGGGGAGCTGTTTTTT.

This clonotype was picked up many times. The gene calls are TRBV29-1 and TRBJ2-5; no firm D call. Per the germline V gene, CDR1 is SQVTM and CDR2 is ANQGSEA. The CDR3 consists of 13 residues. Deletions cut 6 bases from V and 0 bases from J, with 11 bases between. The CDR3 coding sequence is TGCAGCGTCGGCCTAAAGTACCAAGAGACCCAGTACTTC. Amino acid sequence: CSVGLKYQETQYF.

The V and J genes are TRBV24-1 and TRBJ2-3; D might be TRBD1 (5 bases). Germline CDR1 reads KGHDR; CDR2 reads SFDVKD. The CDR3 is made up of 16 amino acids. Deletions cut 7 bases from V and 2 bases from J, with 18 bases between. The CDR3, as DNA: TGTGCCACCAGCCGTACTACAGGAACGTCCACAGATACGCAGTATTTT. Translation gives CATSRTTGTSTDTQYF.